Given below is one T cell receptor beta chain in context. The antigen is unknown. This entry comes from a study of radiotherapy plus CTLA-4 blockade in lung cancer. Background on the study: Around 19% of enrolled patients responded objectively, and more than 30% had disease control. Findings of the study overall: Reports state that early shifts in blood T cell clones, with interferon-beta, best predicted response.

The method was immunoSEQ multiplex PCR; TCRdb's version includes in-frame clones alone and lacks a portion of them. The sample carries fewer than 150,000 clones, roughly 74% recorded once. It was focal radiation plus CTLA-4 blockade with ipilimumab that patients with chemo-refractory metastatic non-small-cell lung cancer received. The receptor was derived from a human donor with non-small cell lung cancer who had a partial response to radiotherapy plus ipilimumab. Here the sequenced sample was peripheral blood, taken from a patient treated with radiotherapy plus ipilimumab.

Written as DNA, the CDR3 is TGTGCCAGCAGCTTGGGGCAGGGGGACACCGGGGAGCTGTTTTTT. Translated, it gives CASSLGQGDTGELFF. The rearrangement uses TRBV5-4 and TRBJ2-2, with TRBD1 identical over 7 bases. Looked up from germline, CDR1 is SGHNT and CDR2 is YYREEE (reference sequence). The CDR3 totals 15 residues. V lost 0 bases and J lost 3; bases outside the gene matches: 2.